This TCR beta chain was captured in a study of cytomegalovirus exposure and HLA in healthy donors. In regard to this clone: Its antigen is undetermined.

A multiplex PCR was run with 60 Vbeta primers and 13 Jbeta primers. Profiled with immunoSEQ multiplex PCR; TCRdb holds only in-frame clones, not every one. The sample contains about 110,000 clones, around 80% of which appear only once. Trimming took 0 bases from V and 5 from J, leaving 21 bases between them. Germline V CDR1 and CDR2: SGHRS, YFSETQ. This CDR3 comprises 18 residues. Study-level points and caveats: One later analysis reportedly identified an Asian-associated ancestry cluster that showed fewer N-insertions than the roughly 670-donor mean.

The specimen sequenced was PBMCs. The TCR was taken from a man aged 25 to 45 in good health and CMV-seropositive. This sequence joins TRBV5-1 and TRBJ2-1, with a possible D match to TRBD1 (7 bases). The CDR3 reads CASSLDRSGGLRDNEQFF. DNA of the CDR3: TGCGCCAGCAGCTTGGACCGGTCAGGGGGGCTGAGGGACAATGAGCAGTTCTTC. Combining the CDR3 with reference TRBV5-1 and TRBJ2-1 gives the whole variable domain KAGVTQTPRYLIKTRGQQVTLSCSPISGHRSVSWYQQTPGQGLQFLFEYFSETQRNKGNFPGRFSGRQFSNSRSEMNVSTLELGDSALYLCASSLDRSGGLRDNEQFFGPGTRLTVL.